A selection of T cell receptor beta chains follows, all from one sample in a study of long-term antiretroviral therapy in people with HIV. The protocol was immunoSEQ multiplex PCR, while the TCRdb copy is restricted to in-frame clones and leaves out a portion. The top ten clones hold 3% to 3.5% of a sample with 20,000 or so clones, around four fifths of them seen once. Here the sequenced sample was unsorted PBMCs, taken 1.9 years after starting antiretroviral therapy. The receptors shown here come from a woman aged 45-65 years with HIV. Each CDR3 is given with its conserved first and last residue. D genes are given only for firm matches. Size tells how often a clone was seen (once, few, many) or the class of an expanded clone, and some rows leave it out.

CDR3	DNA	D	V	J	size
CASSLAGTGNSGANVLTF	TGCGCCAGCAGCTTGGCCGGGACAGGGAACTCTGGGGCCAACGTCCTGACTTTC	TRBD1	TRBV5-1	TRBJ2-6	NA
CAWSPNGGGEFF	TGTGCCTGGAGTCCCAACGGGGGGGGCGAGTTCTTC	TRBD2	TRBV30	TRBJ2-1	NA
CASTGGAGNEQFF	TGTGCCAGCACAGGGGGCGCGGGTAATGAGCAGTTCTTC	TRBD1	TRBV9	TRBJ2-1	NA
CASSRGQGLEQYF	TGTGCCAGCAGCCGCGGCCAGGGTCTCGAGCAGTACTTC	NA	TRBV4-2	TRBJ2-7	few
CASSQDVRGIQPQHF	TGCGCCAGCAGCCAAGATGTTAGGGGAATTCAGCCCCAGCATTTT	NA	TRBV4-1	TRBJ1-5	NA
CASSRDSFYEQYF	TGTGCCAGCAGTCGGGACTCGTTCTACGAGCAGTACTTC	NA	TRBV5-4	TRBJ2-7	few
CASSSTGMDTQYF	TGTGCCAGCAGCTCGACAGGGATGGATACGCAGTATTTT	TRBD1	TRBV7-9	TRBJ2-3	NA
CASSEVGAGQPQHF	TGTGCCAGCAGTGAAGTGGGGGCAGGGCAGCCCCAGCATTTT	NA	TRBV6-1	TRBJ1-5	few
CASSYSGNEQFF	TGTGCCAGCAGTTATTCGGGGAATGAGCAGTTCTTC	NA	TRBV28	TRBJ2-1	NA
CASSQAGNTEAFF	TGTGCCAGCAGCCAGGCAGGGAACACTGAAGCTTTCTTT	NA	TRBV7-3	TRBJ1-1	NA
CASSSREGLSYEQYF	TGTGCCAGCAGCTCCCGGGAGGGGTTATCCTACGAGCAGTACTTC	TRBD2	TRBV7-9	TRBJ2-7	NA
CASSSGLRVDEQFF	TGTGCCAGCAGCTCGGGCTTAAGGGTGGATGAGCAGTTCTTC	NA	TRBV7-2	TRBJ2-1	NA
CASSPTGMLTDTQYF	TGTGCCAGTAGCCCGACAGGGATGCTCACAGATACGCAGTATTTT	TRBD1	TRBV19	TRBJ2-3	NA
CASGGQGTSTDTQYF	TGTGCCAGCGGGGGACAGGGAACTAGCACAGATACGCAGTATTTT	TRBD1	TRBV2	TRBJ2-3	NA
CASGGSSYNEQFF	TGTGCCAGCGGGGGGAGCTCCTACAATGAGCAGTTCTTC	NA	TRBV14	TRBJ2-1	NA
CASSPAGEGYTF	TGTGCCAGCAGCCCGGCGGGGGAAGGCTACACCTTC	NA	TRBV6-5	TRBJ1-2	NA
CASKGTGLYNEQFF	TGCGCCAGCAAGGGGACAGGTCTATACAATGAGCAGTTCTTC	TRBD1	TRBV5-1	TRBJ2-1	NA
CASSTDRGTGLEKLFF	TGTGCCAGCAGCACGGACCGTGGGACAGGGCTTGAAAAACTGTTTTTT	TRBD1	TRBV13	TRBJ1-4	NA
CASRGEDYGYTF	TGTGCCAGCAGGGGGGAGGACTATGGCTACACCTTC	NA	TRBV18	TRBJ1-2	NA
CASSHMGQGENTEAFF	TGTGCCAGCAGCCATATGGGACAGGGGGAGAACACTGAAGCTTTCTTT	TRBD1	TRBV14	TRBJ1-1	once
CASSPGGSGNTIYF	TGTGCCAGCAGCCCGGGGGGATCTGGAAACACCATATATTTT	NA	TRBV6-6	TRBJ1-3	once
CASSPTGPAGDTQYF	TGTGCCAGCAGTCCCACAGGGCCTGCGGGAGATACGCAGTATTTT	NA	TRBV2	TRBJ2-3	NA
CASSLDPTGMENTEAFF	TGTGCCAGCAGCTTGGACCCGACAGGGATGGAGAACACTGAAGCTTTCTTT	TRBD1	TRBV5-6	TRBJ1-1	NA
CASSPLFEQYF	TGTGCCAGCAGTCCTCTCTTTGAGCAGTACTTC	NA	TRBV2	TRBJ2-7	NA
CASSLPGGYQPQHF	TGTGCCAGCAGTTTACCCGGGGGTTATCAGCCCCAGCATTTT	NA	TRBV28	TRBJ1-5	NA
CASSLVAGGNTLSSYEQYF	TGTGCCAGCAGCTTAGTGGCAGGGGGAAACACCTTATCCTCCTACGAGCAGTACTTC	TRBD1	TRBV7-2	TRBJ2-7	once
CASSPPSGVPSTDTQYF	TGCGCCAGCAGCCCCCCCAGCGGGGTCCCTAGCACAGATACGCAGTATTTT	TRBD2	TRBV5-1	TRBJ2-3	NA
CATSRGAGNNEQFF	TGCGCCACCTCGCGGGGGGCCGGGAACAATGAGCAGTTCTTC	TRBD2	TRBV5-1	TRBJ2-1	NA
CASMGHTEAFF	TGTGCCAGCATGGGGCACACTGAAGCTTTCTTT	NA	TRBV28	TRBJ1-1	NA
CASSEGTVLGAFF	TGTGCCAGCAGCGAAGGGACTGTTTTAGGAGCTTTCTTT	NA	TRBV7-9	TRBJ1-1	NA
CASRSRQGNQPQHF	TGTGCCAGCAGGTCCAGGCAGGGTAATCAGCCCCAGCATTTT	NA	TRBV2	TRBJ1-5	once
CASSPDRGTQYF	TGTGCCAGCAGCCCCGACAGGGGAACGCAGTATTTT	TRBD1	TRBV11-3	TRBJ2-3	NA
CASSSYDNEQFF	TGTGCCAGCAGTTCCTATGACAATGAGCAGTTCTTC	NA	TRBV27	TRBJ2-1	NA
CAISLPGAQETQYF	TGTGCCATCAGTCTTCCCGGGGCACAAGAGACCCAGTACTTC	NA	TRBV10-3	TRBJ2-5	NA
CASSMLILNSNQPQHF	TGTGCCAGTAGTATGTTAATACTCAATAGCAATCAGCCCCAGCATTTT	NA	TRBV19	TRBJ1-5	once
CASSLARGHREPYEQYF	TGTGCCAGCAGCTTAGCGAGGGGACACAGGGAGCCCTACGAGCAGTACTTC	NA	TRBV7-6	TRBJ2-7	NA
CASKIAGEAYNEQFF	TGTGCCAGCAAAATAGCGGGGGAGGCCTACAATGAGCAGTTCTTC	TRBD2	TRBV28	TRBJ2-1	NA
CASSGQGSGEKLFF	TGCGCCAGCAGCGGACAGGGCTCCGGTGAAAAACTGTTTTTT	TRBD1	TRBV5-1	TRBJ1-4	NA
CASSLEGAGPPLRVQYF	TGCGCCAGCAGCTTGGAGGGAGCTGGTCCACCCCTACGTGTGCAGTACTTC	NA	TRBV5-1	TRBJ2-7	NA
CASRATGMAGNTIYF	TGTGCCAGCAGAGCAACAGGAATGGCTGGAAACACCATATATTTT	NA	TRBV2	TRBJ1-3	once
CAIMDSGAGELFF	TGTGCCATCATGGATTCCGGGGCCGGGGAGCTGTTTTTT	NA	TRBV10-3	TRBJ2-2	NA
CASSLIRDGTNQPQHF	TGTGCCAGTAGTCTCATCCGGGACGGTACCAATCAGCCCCAGCATTTT	NA	TRBV19	TRBJ1-5	NA
CAWRTGGQVGPQHF	TGTGCCTGGAGGACGGGAGGCCAGGTTGGGCCCCAGCATTTT	NA	TRBV30	TRBJ1-5	NA
CASSADRGYGYTF	TGTGCCAGCAGCGCCGACAGGGGCTATGGCTACACCTTC	TRBD1	TRBV6-5	TRBJ1-2	NA
CASSPPGGPVGEQYF	TGTGCCAGCAGCCCCCCCGGGGGGCCGGTGGGAGAGCAGTACTTC	NA	TRBV7-2	TRBJ2-7	few
CASSLGFRATDTQYF	TGTGCCAGCAGTTTAGGGTTCAGGGCTACAGATACGCAGTATTTT	NA	TRBV28	TRBJ2-3	NA
CASSLRGLNSPLHF	TGTGCCAGCAGTCTCAGGGGGCTCAATTCACCCCTCCACTTT	TRBD1	TRBV27	TRBJ1-6	few
CASSSLLTGANYGYTF	TGTGCCAGCAGCTCCCTACTGACAGGGGCTAACTATGGCTACACCTTC	TRBD1	TRBV5-6	TRBJ1-2	NA
CASSRQLDSPLHF	TGTGCCAGTAGCCGACAGCTAGATTCACCCCTCCACTTT	NA	TRBV19	TRBJ1-6	NA
CAWSTTRPLNTEAFF	TGTGCCTGGAGTACCACCAGGCCACTGAACACTGAAGCTTTCTTT	NA	TRBV30	TRBJ1-1	NA
CASTGPGLNTGELFF	TGTGCCAGCACGGGACCGGGACTGAACACCGGGGAGCTGTTTTTT	NA	TRBV6-5	TRBJ2-2	NA
CASSPGLTEGLHTEAFF	TGTGCCAGCAGTCCCGGGTTAACTGAGGGTTTGCACACTGAAGCTTTCTTT	NA	TRBV27	TRBJ1-1	NA
CASSFLQGGQGEQYF	TGCGCCAGCAGCTTCTTACAGGGGGGCCAAGGCGAGCAGTACTTC	TRBD1	TRBV5-1	TRBJ2-7	NA
CASSLTGNTEAFF	TGTGCCAGCAGCTTAACAGGGAACACTGAAGCTTTCTTT	NA	TRBV7-2	TRBJ1-1	NA
CASSLDRTGGNSPLHF	TGTGCCAGCAGCTTAGATCGGACAGGGGGTAATTCACCCCTCCACTTT	TRBD1	TRBV7-2	TRBJ1-6	few
CASSWQGGHNEQFF	TGTGCCAGCAGCTGGCAGGGGGGGCACAATGAGCAGTTCTTC	NA	TRBV5-6	TRBJ2-1	NA
CASTTLRQALNYGYTF	TGTGCCAGCACCACCCTTAGACAGGCCCTCAACTATGGCTACACCTTC	NA	TRBV28	TRBJ1-2	few